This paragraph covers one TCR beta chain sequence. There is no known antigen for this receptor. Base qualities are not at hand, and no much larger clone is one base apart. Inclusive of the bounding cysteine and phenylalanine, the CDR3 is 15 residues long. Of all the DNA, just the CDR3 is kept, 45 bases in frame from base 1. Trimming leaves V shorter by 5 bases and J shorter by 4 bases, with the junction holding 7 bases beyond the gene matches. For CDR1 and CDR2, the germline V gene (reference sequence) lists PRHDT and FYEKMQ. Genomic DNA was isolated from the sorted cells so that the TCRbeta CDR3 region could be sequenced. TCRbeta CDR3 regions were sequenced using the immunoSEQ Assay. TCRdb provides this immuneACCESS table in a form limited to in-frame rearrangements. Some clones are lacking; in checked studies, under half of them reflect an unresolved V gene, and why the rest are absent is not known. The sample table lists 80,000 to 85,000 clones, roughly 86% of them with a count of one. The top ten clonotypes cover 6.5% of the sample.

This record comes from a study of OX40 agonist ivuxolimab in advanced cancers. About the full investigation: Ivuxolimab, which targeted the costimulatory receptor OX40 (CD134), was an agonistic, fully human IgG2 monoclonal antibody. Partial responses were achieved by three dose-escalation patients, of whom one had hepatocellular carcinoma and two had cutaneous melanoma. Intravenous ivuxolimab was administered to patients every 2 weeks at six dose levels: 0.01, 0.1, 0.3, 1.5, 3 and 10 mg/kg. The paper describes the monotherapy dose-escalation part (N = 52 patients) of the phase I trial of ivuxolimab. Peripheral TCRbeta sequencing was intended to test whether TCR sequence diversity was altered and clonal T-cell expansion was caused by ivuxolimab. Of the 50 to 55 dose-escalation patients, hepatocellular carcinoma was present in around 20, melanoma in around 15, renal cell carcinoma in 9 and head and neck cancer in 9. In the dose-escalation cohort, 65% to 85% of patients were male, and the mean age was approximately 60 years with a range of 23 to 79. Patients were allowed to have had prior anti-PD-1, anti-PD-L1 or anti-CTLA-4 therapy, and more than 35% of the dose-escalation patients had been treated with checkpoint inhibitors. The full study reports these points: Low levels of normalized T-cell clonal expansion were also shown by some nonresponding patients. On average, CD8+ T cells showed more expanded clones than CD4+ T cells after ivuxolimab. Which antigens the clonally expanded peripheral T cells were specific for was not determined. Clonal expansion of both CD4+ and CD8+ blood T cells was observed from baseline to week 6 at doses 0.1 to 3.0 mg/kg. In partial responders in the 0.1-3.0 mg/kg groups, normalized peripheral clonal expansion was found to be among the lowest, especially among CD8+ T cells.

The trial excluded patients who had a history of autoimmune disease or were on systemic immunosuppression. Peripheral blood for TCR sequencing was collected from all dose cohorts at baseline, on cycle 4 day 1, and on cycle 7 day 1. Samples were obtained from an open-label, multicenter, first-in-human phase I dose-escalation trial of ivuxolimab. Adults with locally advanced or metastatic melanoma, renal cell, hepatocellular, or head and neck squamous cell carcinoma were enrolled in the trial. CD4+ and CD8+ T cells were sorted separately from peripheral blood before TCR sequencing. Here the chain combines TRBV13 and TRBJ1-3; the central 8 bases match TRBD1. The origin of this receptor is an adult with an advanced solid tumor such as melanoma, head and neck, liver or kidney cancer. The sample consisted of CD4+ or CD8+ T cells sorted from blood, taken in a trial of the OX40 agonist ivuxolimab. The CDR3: CASSNRGKIGNTIYF. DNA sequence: TGTGCCAGCAGCAACAGGGGGAAAATAGGAAACACCATATATTTT.